This T cell receptor beta chain was found in a study of OX40 agonist ivuxolimab in advanced cancers. Germline loops: CDR1 MNHNS, CDR2 SASEGT. Deletions cut 5 bases from V and 4 bases from J, with 0 bases between. The CDR3 is made up of 10 amino acids. Clones were sequenced by immunoSEQ multiplex PCR, and TCRdb holds only the in-frame ones, with some missing. The table lists 77,000 or so clones, roughly 78% of them singletons. This clonotype was obtained from an adult with an advanced solid tumor such as melanoma, head and neck, liver or kidney cancer. Specimen: CD4+ or CD8+ T cells sorted from blood, collected in a trial of the OX40 agonist ivuxolimab. The J gene is TRBJ1-5, the V gene TRBV6-1; D not certain. The CDR3 loop reads CASSNQPQHF. CDR3 nucleotide sequence: TGTGCCAGCAGTAATCAGCCCCAGCATTTT.